One and the same sample provided the 27 T cell receptor beta chains below, sequenced in a study of T cells in localized non-small cell lung cancer. Clones were read by immunoSEQ multiplex PCR, and TCRdb kept only the in-frame ones, dropping some. This table holds tens of thousands of clones, over 80% found once. The sequencing here drew on PBMCs, taken before any cancer treatment. These receptors were taken from a man aged 35-69 years with stage II squamous cell lung carcinoma.

The V and J genes are TRBV5-5 and TRBJ1-6; D might be TRBD1 (5 bases). The CDR3 runs 15 residues. Germline V gene data show CDR1 as SGHKS and CDR2 as YYEKEE (reference sequence). Trimming took 0 bases from V and 8 from J, leaving 12 bases between them. CDR3 in amino acids: CASSLAEGRYSPLHF. DNA of the CDR3: TGTGCCAGCAGCTTGGCCGAGGGACGCTATTCACCCCTCCACTTT.

The V gene is TRBV29-1, the J gene TRBJ2-3; D is unresolved. There are 13 residues in the CDR3. With 2 bases removed from V and 4 bases from J, the gap between germline ends came to 10 bases. From germline, CDR1 is SQVTM and CDR2 ANQGSEA. CDR3 residues: CSVETLVADTQYF. In DNA, the CDR3 is TGCAGCGTTGAAACGCTAGTAGCAGATACGCAGTATTTT.

The chain has TRBV5-1 and TRBJ1-4; the match to TRBD1 covers 8 bases. The germline CDR1 and CDR2 sequences are SGHRS and YFSETQ. Trimming removed 0 bases from V and 7 bases from J; junction bases left unmatched: 2. The CDR3 sequence is 14 residues long. The CDR3 loop is CASSLDRGAEKLFF. In nucleotides, the CDR3 is TGCGCCAGCAGCTTGGACAGGGGGGCTGAAAAACTGTTTTTT.

The chain recombines TRBV5-6 with TRBJ2-2; 8 bases are a match to TRBD2. The trim removed 5 bases at V and 6 bases at J, leaving 3 bases unmatched. Germline-derived CDR1 and CDR2 are SGHDT and YYEEEE. CDR3 length: 13 residues. DNA of the CDR3: TGTGCCAGCAGTTTGACTAGCGCCGGGGAGCTGTTTTTT. Protein sequence: CASSLTSAGELFF.

This clone was seen once. The genes are TRBV5-1 and TRBJ2-7; TRBD2 matches at 7 bases. V gave up 2 bases and J gave up 7 bases; unmatched junction bases: 9. The length of the CDR3 is 14 residues. Per germline, CDR1 SGHRS and CDR2 YFSETQ. The CDR3 is CASSFRSGGEEQYF. DNA for the CDR3: TGCGCCAGCAGCTTCCGGAGTGGGGGGGAGGAGCAGTACTTC.

V and J are TRBV6-1 and TRBJ1-1; maybe TRBD1 (6 bases). Trimming stripped 2 bases from V and 1 base from J, with 17 bases between. Per the germline V gene, CDR1 is MNHNS and CDR2 is SASEGT. CDR3 length: 17 residues. CDR3 DNA: TGTGCCAGCAGTGAATCAGGGTGGGGGCAGCGGAACACTGAAGCTTTCTTT. This sequence encodes CASSESGWGQRNTEAFF.

The V call is TRBV19, the J call TRBJ1-2; D uncertain. The germline CDR1 and CDR2 sequences are LNHDA and SQIVND (reference sequence). The CDR3 spans 13 residues. V lost 3 bases and J lost 3, with 8 bases in between. DNA for the CDR3: TGTGCCAGTAGTATCGGCTGGGACTATGGCTACACCTTC. It specifies CASSIGWDYGYTF.

The rearrangement joins TRBV6-5 to TRBJ2-5; 7 positions match TRBD1. The CDR3 length is 14 residues. In germline, CDR1 is MNHEY, CDR2 SVGAGI. V lost 4 bases and J lost 2; bases outside the gene matches: 4. The DNA for the CDR3 is TGTGCCAGCAGTTCCACGGGACAGCAAGAGACCCAGTACTTC. Its protein product is CASSSTGQQETQYF.

This chain uses TRBV2 with TRBJ2-3; TRBD2 matches at 10 bases. The CDR3 is 15 residues long. The germline V gene encodes CDR1 SNHLY and CDR2 FYNNEI. V trimming: 5 bases; J trimming: 2 bases; junction bases outside the gene matches: 4. Here the CDR3 reads CASSRTSGTTDTQYF. CDR3 coding DNA: TGTGCCAGCAGTAGAACTAGCGGGACCACAGATACGCAGTATTTT. Looking up the rest from reference TRBV2 and TRBJ2-3 gives the full variable domain: EPEVTQTPSHQVTQMGQEVILRCVPISNHLYFYWYRQILGQKVEFLVSFYNNEISEKSEIFDDQFSVERPDGSNFTLKIRSTKLEDSAMYFCASSRTSGTTDTQYFGPGTRLTVL.

By frequency in the sample, this clone is medium-sized. The V call is TRBV28, the J call TRBJ1-3; 8 nucleotides agree with TRBD1. CDR3 size: 15 residues. V trimming: 5 bases; J trimming: 0 bases; junction bases outside the gene matches: 3. Germline CDR1 is MDHEN and CDR2 is SYDVKM. The CDR3 is CASSAGTGSGNTIYF. The DNA for the CDR3 is TGTGCCAGCAGTGCCGGGACAGGCTCTGGAAACACCATATATTTT. The variable domain in full, completed from reference TRBV28 and TRBJ1-3, reads DVKVTQSSRYLVKRTGEKVFLECVQDMDHENMFWYRQDPGLGLRLIYFSYDVKMKEKGDIPEGYSVSREKKERFSLILESASTNQTSMYLCASSAGTGSGNTIYFGEGSWLTVV.

The chain carries TRBV20-1 and TRBJ2-3, with D uncertain. With 5 bases removed from V and 10 bases from J, the gap between germline ends came to 13 bases. Germline V gives CDR1 DFQATT, CDR2 SNEGSKA (reference sequence). The CDR3 is 11 residues long. CDR3 protein: CSAPFGEAQYF. In DNA, the CDR3 is TGCAGTGCTCCCTTTGGAGAGGCGCAGTATTTT.

The chain is built from TRBV19 and TRBJ1-1; no firm D call. The CDR3 has 14 amino acids. V was trimmed by 8 bases and J by 0 bases, leaving 13 bases between them. Germline V gene lookup returns CDR1 LNHDA and CDR2 SQIVND (reference sequence). CDR3 DNA: TGTGCCAGTCAACTTCCCGGGCTGAACACTGAAGCTTTCTTT. It specifies CASQLPGLNTEAFF. Filled out from reference TRBV19 and TRBJ1-1, the complete variable domain reads DGGITQSPKYLFRKEGQNVTLSCEQNLNHDAMYWYRQDPGQGLRLIYYSQIVNDFQKGDIAEGYSVSREKKESFPLTVTSAQKNPTAFYLCASQLPGLNTEAFFGQGTRLTVV.

By proportion, this clone is medium-sized. The J gene is TRBJ1-2, the V gene TRBV7-9; possibly TRBD1 for D (6 bases). CDR1 is SEHNR, CDR2 FQNEAQ, per germline (reference sequence). V lost 5 bases, J lost 5 bases, and 18 bases lay in between. There are 15 residues in the CDR3. CDR3 nucleotide sequence: TGTGCCAGCAGCCTCTCACAGGGTATTGCGTATGGCTACACCTTC. Encoded protein: CASSLSQGIAYGYTF.

The rearrangement uses TRBV29-1 and TRBJ2-2; D is undetermined. Trimming removed 8 bases from V and 4 bases from J, with 14 bases in between. The CDR3 runs 13 residues. Germline assignment: CDR1 SQVTM and CDR2 ANQGSEA. Here the CDR3 DNA reads TGCAGCCACGGTGGGTCGAGCACCGGGGAGCTGTTTTTT. It translates to CSHGGSSTGELFF.

CDR3 loop: CATSRDFFRPQNNEQFF. The CDR3 bases are TGTGCCACCAGCAGAGATTTTTTTAGACCGCAGAACAATGAGCAGTTCTTC. The chain joins TRBV15 to TRBJ2-1; no clear D. V was pared by 0 bases and J by 5 bases, with 17 bases between. This CDR3 region has 17 residues. Germline CDR1 and CDR2: LNHNV and YYDKDF (reference sequence).

This clone showed up just a few times. The V gene is TRBV5-1, the J gene TRBJ2-7; D ambiguous. CDR1 SGHRS and CDR2 YFSETQ come from the germline V gene. The CDR3 contains 13 residues. V lost 0 bases and J lost 3, with 7 bases in between. Here the CDR3 DNA reads TGCGCCAGCAGCTTGGATCCGAGCTACGAGCAGTACTTC. Protein: CASSLDPSYEQYF.

The chain uses TRBV25-1 and TRBJ2-5; a weak D match, TRBD2 (6 bases). The CDR3 contains 16 residues. Germline assignment: CDR1 MGHDK and CDR2 SYGVNS. Deletions cut 6 bases from V and 0 bases from J, with 17 bases between. CDR3 residues: CASRVRERTYQETQYF. For the CDR3, the DNA is TGTGCCAGCAGAGTCCGGGAGCGGACCTACCAAGAGACCCAGTACTTC.

This rearrangement joins TRBV5-5 to TRBJ1-5, with no clear D. There are 12 residues in the CDR3. The ends were cut back, 0 bases at V and 8 bases at J, with 6 bases in the middle. Germline loops: CDR1 SGHKS, CDR2 YYEKEE (reference sequence). The CDR3: CASSLGLEPQHF. The CDR3 bases are TGTGCCAGCAGCTTGGGACTGGAGCCCCAGCATTTT.

The rearrangement links TRBV7-8 to TRBJ1-1, with D unresolved. Germline V lookup: CDR1 SGHVS, CDR2 FQNEAQ. The germline V and J ends were trimmed by 2 bases and 3 bases, with 13 bases remaining between them. The CDR3 runs 15 residues. The CDR3 DNA reads TGTGCCAGCAGCTTATCTTCGTCGGGATACACTGAAGCTTTCTTT. It translates to CASSLSSSGYTEAFF.

The chain couples TRBV6-1 to TRBJ2-3; D unresolved. Trimming cost V 8 bases and J 4 bases, with 7 bases left between them. Germline-derived CDR1 and CDR2 are MNHNS and SASEGT. This CDR3 has 11 residues. The CDR3 sequence: CASSRADTQYF. CDR3 nucleotide sequence: TGTGCCAGCTCCCGGGCAGATACGCAGTATTTT.

The chain is built from TRBV6-5 and TRBJ1-1, with D perhaps TRBD1 (5 bases). V dropped 0 bases and J dropped 5 bases, with 7 bases sitting between them. Germline assignment: CDR1 MNHEY and CDR2 SVGAGI. The CDR3 contains 13 residues. The CDR3 loop reads CASSYSGGTEAFF. CDR3 sequence (DNA): TGTGCCAGCAGTTACTCCGGGGGTACTGAAGCTTTCTTT.

This chain connects TRBV11-3 to TRBJ2-1; 11 nucleotides match TRBD2. CDR1 and CDR2 from the germline V gene are SGHNT and YENEEA. This CDR3 has 16 amino acids. The junction had 5 bases not matched to a gene; V was cut back by 1 base and J by 6 bases. This CDR3 reads CASSLGASGGLNEQFF. The DNA for the CDR3 is TGTGCCAGCAGCTTAGGCGCTAGCGGGGGGCTCAATGAGCAGTTCTTC. The full variable domain, with the rest looked up from reference TRBV11-3 and TRBJ2-1, is EAGVVQSPRYKIIEKKQPVAFWCNPISGHNTLYWYLQNLGQGPELLIRYENEEAVDDSQLPKDRFSAERLKGVDSTLKIQPAELGDSAVYLCASSLGASGGLNEQFFGPGTRLTVL.

The chain uses TRBV30 and TRBJ2-5, with D unclear. Trimming stripped 8 bases from V and 9 bases from J, with 16 bases between. This CDR3 comprises 11 residues. CDR1 and CDR2 from the germline V gene are GTSNPN and SVGIG (reference sequence). This CDR3 is CAGKEDGSQYF. CDR3 coding DNA: TGTGCCGGGAAAGAGGATGGGTCCCAGTACTTC.

The chain employs TRBV27 and TRBJ2-2; 10 bases align to TRBD1. This CDR3 has 16 residues. Germline V gives CDR1 MNHEY, CDR2 SMNVEV (reference sequence). Losses at the gene ends were 5 bases for V and 8 bases for J; bases not matched to a gene: 11. The chain's CDR3 is CASSDRDRGVAGELFF. In DNA, the CDR3 is TGTGCCAGCAGTGACCGGGACAGGGGCGTAGCTGGGGAGCTGTTTTTT.

The chain couples TRBV27 to TRBJ1-3; the D is unclear. The CDR3 totals 13 residues. Germline assignment: CDR1 MNHEY and CDR2 SMNVEV (reference sequence). The V end lost 5 bases, the J end lost 0 bases, and 5 bases lay between the germline ends. For the CDR3, the DNA is TGTGCCAGCAGTAGGCTCTCTGGAAACACCATATATTTT. It specifies CASSRLSGNTIYF.

The V and J genes are TRBV7-6 and TRBJ2-7; D gene unclear. V gave up 4 bases and J gave up 7 bases, with 11 bases separating them. There are 12 residues in the CDR3. Germline V CDR1 and CDR2: SGHVS, FNYEAQ. The CDR3 sequence: CASSSLVGEQYF. The DNA of the CDR3 is TGTGCCAGCAGCTCCCTAGTCGGAGAGCAGTACTTC.

The chain is built from TRBV11-2 and TRBJ2-7; D is uncertain. The V gene's germline CDR1 is SGHAT and CDR2 FQNNGV. Trimming cost V 5 bases and J 1 base, with 6 bases left between them. There are 12 residues in the CDR3. CDR3 in amino acids: CASSPESYEQYF. DNA for the CDR3: TGTGCCAGCAGCCCCGAGTCCTACGAGCAGTACTTC.